Below are 20 T cell receptor beta chains sequenced from a single sample in a study of CD8 T cells in Susac syndrome (dated by TCRdb to the late 2010s). Library prep was done by the immunoSEQ multiplex PCR assay. RNA was extracted using the RNeasy kit, and about 0.45 to 1 ug of the RNA was reverse transcribed with random hexamers. TCRdb applied fastp at Q25 and MiXCR to the public reads, then kept only in-frame beta chains. One record per CDR3 amino acid sequence lists the most common genes and DNA. In this sample the table shows fewer than 85,000 distinct CDR3 sequences, roughly 94% of which occur a single time. The ten top clones hold about 0.5% of the sample. Specimen: CD8+ T cells from PBMCs. The source of these receptors is a human donor with Susac syndrome.

J is TRBJ2-7 and V is TRBV5-5; D is possibly TRBD1 (6 bases). This CDR3 is built from 15 residues. Between the trimmed V and J ends, which lost 4 bases and 0 bases, there was a span of 14 bases. Germline V lookup: CDR1 SGHKS, CDR2 YYEKEE (reference sequence). Written as DNA, the CDR3 is TGTGCCAGCAGCATAAACAGGGCCTTCTCCTACGAGCAGTACTTC. It translates to CASSINRAFSYEQYF.

The count of this clonotype is one. The chain recombines TRBV28 with TRBJ2-1; 12 nucleotides align to TRBD2. The CDR3 has 15 residues. Germline values: CDR1 MDHEN, CDR2 SYDVKM. The V segment lost 5 bases and the J segment 5 bases; nucleotides outside the gene matches: 4. The CDR3 nucleotides read TGTGCCAGCAGTACCCGACTAGCGGGGGACAATGAGCAGTTCTTC. Encoded protein: CASSTRLAGDNEQFF. The full variable domain, rest sourced from reference TRBV28 and TRBJ2-1, is DVKVTQSSRYLVKRTGEKVFLECVQDMDHENMFWYRQDPGLGLRLIYFSYDVKMKEKGDIPEGYSVSREKKERFSLILESASTNQTSMYLCASSTRLAGDNEQFFGPGTRLTVL.

V usage is TRBV20-1 and J usage is TRBJ2-7, with no clear D. Looked up from germline, CDR1 is DFQATT and CDR2 is SNEGSKA (reference sequence). The CDR3 consists of 11 residues. Trimming removed 5 bases at V and 5 bases at J, with 10 bases between. The chain's CDR3 is CSAPDSHEQYF. The CDR3 region has the DNA TGCAGTGCTCCCGATTCCCACGAGCAGTACTTC.

The chain is built from TRBV5-1 and TRBJ2-3; D is unclear. Per the germline V gene, CDR1 is SGHRS and CDR2 is YFSETQ. The V end was cut by 1 base, the J end by 0 bases, with 3 bases between. The CDR3 is 13 residues long. This CDR3 is CASSLYSTDTQYF. CDR3 bases: TGCGCCAGCAGCTTGTACAGCACAGATACGCAGTATTTT.

The rearrangement joins TRBV7-3 to TRBJ2-2, with a tentative D call TRBD2 (6 bases). CDR1 and CDR2 (germline): SGHTA, FQGTGA. The CDR3 contains 15 residues. Between the trimmed V and J ends, which lost 5 bases and 2 bases, there was a span of 12 bases. The CDR3 bases are TGTGCCAGCAGCCCTCGGGACTCCAACACCGGGGAGCTGTTTTTT. Translated, it gives CASSPRDSNTGELFF.

The chain has TRBV20-1 and TRBJ2-1; D might be TRBD2 (6 bases). Trimming removed 0 bases from V and 9 bases from J, with 18 bases in between. Germline assignment: CDR1 DFQATT and CDR2 SNEGSKA (reference sequence). This CDR3 spans 15 amino acids. CDR3 in amino acids: CSARDVSLAGPEQFF. The CDR3 coding sequence is TGCAGTGCTAGAGATGTGAGTCTGGCGGGGCCTGAGCAGTTCTTC.

Only one count was recorded for this clonotype. The chain is built from TRBV24-1 and TRBJ1-5; D gene uncertain. This CDR3 comprises 19 residues. Per germline, CDR1 KGHDR and CDR2 SFDVKD. V gave up 0 bases and J gave up 0 bases, with 17 bases separating them. This CDR3 reads CATSDLVVVTPYSNQPQHF. The CDR3 DNA is TGTGCCACCAGTGATTTGGTAGTGGTGACACCGTATAGCAATCAGCCCCAGCATTTT.

V is TRBV19 and J is TRBJ1-5; tentative D call: TRBD1 (6 bases). Germline CDR1 reads LNHDA; CDR2 reads SQIVND (reference sequence). This CDR3 contains 14 residues. Trimming took 6 bases from V and 1 from J, leaving 10 bases between them. The CDR3 spells CASRPQGSNQPQHF. The CDR3 region has the DNA TGTGCCAGTAGACCTCAGGGGAGCAATCAGCCCCAGCATTTT.

J is TRBJ2-7 and V is TRBV7-9; 9 bases map to TRBD2. CDR1 is SEHNR, CDR2 FQNEAQ, per germline (reference sequence). Trimming took 2 bases from V and 3 from J; bases not matched to a gene: 8. CDR3 length: 16 amino acids. The CDR3 loop reads CASSLSSSGGFYEQYF. CDR3 DNA sequence: TGTGCCAGCAGCTTAAGTAGCAGCGGGGGGTTCTACGAGCAGTACTTC.

This chain joins TRBV7-6 and TRBJ1-1; D ambiguous. Germline-derived CDR1 and CDR2 are SGHVS and FNYEAQ. V was pared by 3 bases and J by 5 bases, with 16 bases between. This CDR3 spans 15 amino acids. The CDR3, as DNA: TGTGCCAGCAGCTTGGGCCCGGCGCTAAGGACTGAAGCTTTCTTT. Translated, it gives CASSLGPALRTEAFF. The variable domain in full, completed from reference TRBV7-6 and TRBJ1-1, reads GAGVSQSPRYKVTKRGQDVALRCDPISGHVSLYWYRQALGQGPEFLTYFNYEAQQDKSGLPNDRFSAERPEGSISTLTIQRTEQRDSAMYRCASSLGPALRTEAFFGQGTRLTVV.

This clonotype was counted once. The DNA for the CDR3 is TGTGCCAGCAGACTGACTAGCGACAATGAGCAGTTCTTC. This sequence encodes CASRLTSDNEQFF. The rearrangement links TRBV11-2 to TRBJ2-1; 8 nucleotides agree with TRBD2. Germline V gene data show CDR1 as SGHAT and CDR2 as FQNNGV. V was pared by 6 bases and J by 5 bases, with 3 bases of the junction left unmatched. This CDR3 is built from 13 residues.

The chain carries TRBV23-1 and TRBJ2-1, with a possible D match to TRBD1 (6 bases). TRBV23-1 falls under the ORF class, with uncertain function. The CDR3 extends over 14 amino acids. With 4 bases removed from V and 6 bases from J, the gap between germline ends came to 13 bases. The chain's CDR3 is CASSPSTGSNEQFF. The CDR3 DNA reads as TGCGCCAGCAGTCCTTCCACAGGGAGCAATGAGCAGTTCTTC.

J is TRBJ2-3 and V is TRBV11-2; D unresolved. This CDR3 is 16 amino acids long. V gave up 4 bases and J gave up 1 base, with 15 bases separating them. Germline CDR1 reads SGHAT; CDR2 reads FQNNGV. CDR3 in DNA: TGTGCCAGCAGCTATCGCAGGAGCCCTCGCACAGATACGCAGTATTTT. This gives the protein CASSYRRSPRTDTQYF.

The rearrangement links TRBV4-3 to TRBJ2-7; no reliable D call. CDR1 and CDR2 from the germline V gene are LGHNA and YSLEER. The CDR3 spans 13 residues. V gave up 4 bases and J gave up 3 bases, with 10 bases separating them. The CDR3 DNA is TGCGCCAGCAGCCTGGCCAGACACTACGAGCAGTACTTC. Translated, it gives CASSLARHYEQYF.

The rearrangement uses TRBV6-5 and TRBJ2-3, with 7 bases fitting TRBD2. The CDR3 covers 14 residues. The V gene's germline CDR1 is MNHEY and CDR2 SVGAGI. V shed 6 bases and J 5 bases; nucleotides not matched to a gene: 8. CDR3 bases: TGTGCCAGCAGCTGGGGAGGGCGGGTAGATACGCAGTATTTT. Its translation: CASSWGGRVDTQYF.

This rearrangement joins TRBV4-1 to TRBJ2-6; a possible D gene is TRBD1 (5 bases). The V and J ends lost 1 base and 4 bases respectively, with 11 bases between them. The CDR3 spans 16 residues. Per germline, CDR1 MGHRA and CDR2 YSYEKL. CDR3 residues: CASSQGGSEGANVLTF. CDR3 nucleotides: TGCGCCAGCAGCCAAGGGGGCTCGGAAGGGGCCAACGTCCTGACTTTC.

This chain links TRBV7-2 with TRBJ1-4, with D uncertain. This CDR3 has 16 amino acids. From germline, CDR1 is SGHTA and CDR2 FQGNSA. V dropped 5 bases and J dropped 0 bases, with 13 bases sitting between them. The CDR3: CASSPVLSPTNEKLFF. The CDR3 nucleotides read TGTGCCAGCAGCCCCGTCCTTTCTCCAACTAATGAAAAACTGTTTTTT.

This chain connects TRBV30 to TRBJ2-6; 7 bases fit TRBD2. V lost 4 bases to trimming and J lost 4 bases; unmatched junction nucleotides: 4. Germline assignment: CDR1 GTSNPN and CDR2 SVGIG (reference sequence). The CDR3 loop spans 14 amino acids. CDR3 loop: CAWIRGDGANVLTF. The CDR3 coding sequence is TGTGCCTGGATCCGGGGGGACGGGGCCAACGTCCTGACTTTC.

V and J are TRBV12-3 or TRBV12-4 and TRBJ2-3, with 10 bases fitting TRBD2. J was trimmed by 3 bases and V by 8 bases; bases with no gene match: 5. The CDR3 has 14 residues. The CDR3 DNA follows: TGTGCCAGCGAGCGGGGGGGCGTAACAGATACGCAGTATTTT. Its protein product is CASERGGVTDTQYF.

J is TRBJ1-1 and V is TRBV18, with D hard to call. From germline, CDR1 is KGHSH and CDR2 LQKENI. This CDR3 is built from 19 residues. Trimming removed 3 bases from V and 0 bases from J, with 23 bases in between. CDR3 sequence: CASSPVLHPLTAMNTEAFF. In DNA form, the CDR3 reads TGTGCCAGCTCACCGGTCTTACACCCCCTAACAGCCATGAACACTGAAGCTTTCTTT.